This TCR beta chain was sequenced in a study of T cell changes during pregnancy in multiple sclerosis. The assay was immunoSEQ multiplex PCR, and TCRdb's table has in-frame clones only and misses some. This sample carries roughly 35,000 clones, 75% to 95% of them seen once, and the ten largest clones take under 15%. After removal of 4 bases from V and 7 bases from J, the junction contained 6 bases not matched to a gene. The CDR3 spans 13 residues. Germline V gives CDR1 MNHNY, CDR2 SVGAGI (reference sequence). The chain has TRBV6-6 and TRBJ2-7, with 8 bases fitting TRBD2. The input for sequencing was CD8+ T cells from peripheral blood mononuclear cells, taken in the first trimester of pregnancy. This sequence originates from a female donor with multiple sclerosis, enrolled in a pregnancy study. CDR3 region: CASSSGLAGEQYF. In nucleotides, the CDR3 is TGTGCCAGCAGTTCCGGACTAGCTGGGGAGCAGTACTTC.